The 16 T cell receptor beta chains given below trace back to one sample, sequenced in a study of T cell responses to AZD1222 COVID-19 vaccine. Generated by immunoSEQ multiplex PCR, the TCRdb table keeps only in-frame clones and is missing some. Of around 130,000 clones detected, about nine tenths appear once; the ten largest clones hold approximately 4.5%. The sequencing used peripheral blood, collected on day 0 of AZD1222 vaccination. These receptors were collected from an adult in good health.

The rearrangement joins TRBV6-5 to TRBJ1-5, with no clear D. The CDR3 length is 13 residues. Trimming took off 0 bases at V and 8 bases at J, with 8 bases between the two ends. The germline gives CDR1 MNHEY, CDR2 SVGAGI. The CDR3 here is CASSYSKVKPQHF. CDR3 nucleotide sequence: TGTGCCAGCAGTTACTCGAAGGTGAAGCCCCAGCATTTT.

V is TRBV6-2 or TRBV6-3 and J is TRBJ2-7, with 9 positions matching TRBD2. V shed 0 bases, J shed 4 bases, and the junction held 4 bases outside the gene matches. The CDR3 spans 15 residues. The germline CDR1 and CDR2 sequences are MNHEY and SVGEGT. CDR3 residues: CASSYSRGGRYEQYF. The CDR3 bases are TGTGCCAGCAGTTACTCGCGGGGGGGCCGGTACGAGCAGTACTTC.

The chain employs TRBV13 and TRBJ1-5; TRBD1 is a possible D gene (5 bases). CDR3 length: 13 amino acids. Germline V CDR1 and CDR2: PRHDT, FYEKMQ (reference sequence). V lost 4 bases, J lost 6 bases, and 10 bases lay in between. CDR3: CASSSGGVQPQHF. The CDR3 DNA reads as TGTGCCAGCAGCTCGGGGGGGGTTCAGCCCCAGCATTTT.

CDR3 sequence: CSVQRSGAITNTEAFF. The CDR3 DNA reads as TGCAGCGTTCAAAGGTCGGGAGCGATTACGAACACTGAAGCTTTCTTT. The chain is built from TRBV29-1 and TRBJ1-1; the D is unclear. Trimming removed 5 bases from V and 1 base from J, with 20 bases in between. CDR1 is SQVTM, CDR2 ANQGSEA, per germline. CDR3 length: 16 amino acids.

V and J are TRBV29-1 and TRBJ2-5; D is undetermined. V was shortened by 1 base and J by 4 bases, with 10 bases between the two germline ends. Per the germline V gene, CDR1 is SQVTM and CDR2 is ANQGSEA. There are 13 residues in the CDR3. CDR3 sequence reads: CSVEVSPRETQYF. The CDR3 DNA follows: TGCAGCGTTGAAGTCTCCCCCCGAGAGACCCAGTACTTC.

The chain is built from TRBV12-5 and TRBJ1-5; TRBD1 aligns across 7 bases. Germline trimming cut 4 bases from V and 4 bases from J; bases unmatched to any gene: 4. The CDR3 length is 14 residues. Germline assignment: CDR1 LGHNT and CDR2 FRNRAP. The CDR3 spells CASGSSQGNQPQHF. The CDR3 nucleotides are TGTGCTAGTGGTTCCTCACAGGGGAATCAGCCCCAGCATTTT. The variable domain in full, completed from reference TRBV12-5 and TRBJ1-5, reads DARVTQTPRHKVTEMGQEVTMRCQPILGHNTVFWYRQTMMQGLELLAYFRNRAPLDDSGMPKDRFSAEMPDATLATLKIQPSEPRDSAVYFCASGSSQGNQPQHFGDGTRLSIL.

The J gene is TRBJ1-1, the V gene TRBV28; no reliable D call. CDR1 and CDR2 from the germline V gene are MDHEN and SYDVKM. The CDR3 has 14 residues. V was cut by 4 bases and J by 5 bases, with 14 bases left in between. The CDR3 protein is CASSYTNIGTEAFF. The CDR3 DNA reads as TGTGCCAGCAGTTACACCAATATAGGGACTGAAGCTTTCTTT.

The genes are TRBV7-6 and TRBJ2-2, with D possibly TRBD2 on 6 matching bases. The CDR3 has 16 amino acids. Trimming took off 4 bases at V and 1 base at J, with 13 bases between the two ends. Germline V lookup: CDR1 SGHVS, CDR2 FNYEAQ. The CDR3 bases are TGTGCCAGCAGCTCCTCCGCTAGCGTGAACACCGGGGAGCTGTTTTTT. This translates into CASSSSASVNTGELFF.

V usage is TRBV19 and J usage is TRBJ2-5; D may be TRBD1 (6 bases). CDR3 length equals 14 residues. CDR1 LNHDA and CDR2 SQIVND come from the germline V gene (reference sequence). The V end was cut by 3 bases, the J end by 5 bases, with 13 bases between. CDR3 region: CASSIQDRGETQYF. CDR3 nucleotides: TGTGCCAGTAGTATTCAGGACAGAGGGGAGACCCAGTACTTC.

This chain connects TRBV30 to TRBJ2-1, with TRBD1 matching over 7 bases. V gave up 1 base and J gave up 9 bases; unmatched junction bases: 12. The CDR3 extends over 15 amino acids. Germline V gene data show CDR1 as GTSNPN and CDR2 as SVGIG (reference sequence). The CDR3 reads CAWSEKGQKWGEQFF. The CDR3 DNA reads TGTGCCTGGAGTGAGAAGGGACAGAAATGGGGTGAGCAGTTCTTC.

V usage is TRBV5-1 and J usage is TRBJ2-1; the match to TRBD2 covers 9 bases. The CDR3 runs to 15 residues. Trimming removed 0 bases from V and 9 bases from J; junction bases left unmatched: 7. Germline V gene data show CDR1 as SGHRS and CDR2 as YFSETQ. The CDR3, as DNA: TGCGCCAGCAGCTTGGATGCGGGGGGGACGGCTGAGCAGTTCTTC. As protein: CASSLDAGGTAEQFF.

The rearrangement joins TRBV19 to TRBJ2-7, with 9 bases identical to TRBD1. Germline CDR1 reads LNHDA; CDR2 reads SQIVND (reference sequence). V was clipped by 5 bases and J by 0 bases; unmatched bases: 8. CDR3 length: 16 residues. DNA of the CDR3: TGTGCCAGTAGTCTCTCCGGGACAGGGAGCTCCTACGAGCAGTACTTC. Its translation is CASSLSGTGSSYEQYF.

J is TRBJ1-2 and V is TRBV4-1; 9 bases fit TRBD1. The CDR3 sequence is 16 residues long. Germline V gene data show CDR1 as MGHRA and CDR2 as YSYEKL. V shed 0 bases, J shed 1 base, and the junction held 3 bases outside the gene matches. The CDR3 DNA sequence: TGCGCCAGCAGCCAAGATGGGACAGGGAGTAACTATGGCTACACCTTC. This sequence encodes CASSQDGTGSNYGYTF.

V is TRBV7-2 and J is TRBJ1-5; the D gene is possibly TRBD1 (6 bases). V was shortened by 1 base and J by 0 bases, with 10 bases between the two germline ends. Germline CDR1 reads SGHTA; CDR2 reads FQGNSA. This CDR3 is built from 16 residues. The CDR3 bases are TGTGCCAGCAGCTTAGTTGGGGGCAGTAGCAATCAGCCCCAGCATTTT. It codes for CASSLVGGSSNQPQHF.

The chain employs TRBV19 and TRBJ1-4, with 8 bases identical to TRBD1. The CDR3 spans 14 residues. CDR1 is LNHDA and CDR2 is SQIVND in the germline V gene (reference sequence). The ends lost 6 bases at V and 8 bases at J; junction bases unmatched: 8. CDR3 sequence (DNA): TGTGCCAGTAGCTTACAGGGGGGCGAGGAAAAACTGTTTTTT. Translated: CASSLQGGEEKLFF.

V and J are TRBV7-2 and TRBJ2-5, with 10 bases matching TRBD1. Losses at the gene ends were 3 bases for V and 10 bases for J; bases not matched to a gene: 8. Looked up from germline, CDR1 is SGHTA and CDR2 is FQGNSA. This CDR3 spans 14 amino acids. CDR3 in amino acids: CASSFRQGAQVQYF. The CDR3 bases are TGTGCCAGCAGCTTCCGACAGGGGGCGCAGGTCCAGTACTTC.